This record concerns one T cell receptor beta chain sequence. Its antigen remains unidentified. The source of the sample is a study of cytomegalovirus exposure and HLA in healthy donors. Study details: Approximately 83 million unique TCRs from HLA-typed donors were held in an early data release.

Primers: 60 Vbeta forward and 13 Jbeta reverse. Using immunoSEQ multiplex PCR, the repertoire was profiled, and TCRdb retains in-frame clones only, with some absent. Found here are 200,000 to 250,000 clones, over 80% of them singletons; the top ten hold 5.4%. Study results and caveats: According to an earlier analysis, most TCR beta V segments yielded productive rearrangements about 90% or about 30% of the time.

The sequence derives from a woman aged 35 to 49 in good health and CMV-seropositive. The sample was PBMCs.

The CDR3 here is CASSQPTNANEKLFF. The CDR3 DNA sequence: TGCGCCAGCAGCCAGCCGACAAATGCTAATGAAAAACTGTTTTTT. The chain has TRBV4-1 and TRBJ1-4; no firm D call. V was clipped by 3 bases and J by 3 bases, with 11 bases between them. The CDR3 has 15 amino acids. Germline V CDR1 and CDR2: MGHRA, YSYEKL.